Listed below are T cell receptor beta chains from one sample, sequenced in a study of CD8 T cells in ankylosing spondylitis. One entry per CDR3 protein, called by TCRdb with MiXCR from the 5' RACE reads. Of 200,000 to 250,000 distinct CDR3 sequences listed, 9.5% to 12% are singletons. Sequences were obtained from blood, either unsorted or a sorted T cell fraction (not recorded which). These receptors all come from a male donor with ankylosing spondylitis or in good health (not recorded which). Each CDR3 is given with its conserved first and last residue. The order of the fields is V gene, D gene, clone size, J gene, CDR3 DNA, CDR3 protein. D genes are given only for firm matches. Clone sizes are given selectively: once, few, many, or a class where the clone is expanded.

TRBV5-1	NA	many	TRBJ1-1	TGCGCCAGCAGCGTGGGACAGAACACTGAAGCTTTCTTT	CASSVGQNTEAFF
TRBV6-5	NA	many	TRBJ2-7	TGTGCCAGCAGTCCAAGGGGGTACGAGCAGTACTTC	CASSPRGYEQYF
TRBV18	NA	NA	TRBJ2-7	TGTGCCAGCGACAGGTGGGGGTATTTTTCCTACGAGCAGTACTTC	CASDRWGYFSYEQYF
TRBV5-1	TRBD1	many	TRBJ2-5	TGCGCCAGCAGCTGGTTCCTACAGGGGTTTGACCAAGAGACCCAGTACTTC	CASSWFLQGFDQETQYF
TRBV7-9	TRBD2	few	TRBJ2-1	TGTGCCAGCAGCCCGCCAATGGTACTAGCGGGATACAATGAGCAGTTCTTC	CASSPPMVLAGYNEQFF
TRBV2	NA	NA	TRBJ2-3	TGTGCCAGCAGTGAACGGGGGGCTAGCACAGATACGCAGTATTTT	CASSERGASTDTQYF
TRBV6-4	NA	many	TRBJ2-1	TGTGCCAGCAGTGCCCAGGGAGCAACCTACAATGAGCAGTTCTTC	CASSAQGATYNEQFF
TRBV12-5	NA	many	TRBJ2-2	TGTGCTAGTATACGCGCGAACACCGGGGAGCTGTTTTTT	CASIRANTGELFF
TRBV6-4	TRBD2	once	TRBJ2-1	TGTGCCAGCAGTGACTCTAGCGGGACCTCCTACAATGAGCAGTTCTTC	CASSDSSGTSYNEQFF
TRBV20-1	NA	few	TRBJ1-5	TGCAGTGCTAGAGGATGGGACGGGAGCAATCAGCCCCAGCATTTT	CSARGWDGSNQPQHF
TRBV12-3/TRBV12-4	NA	few	TRBJ2-3	TGTGCCAGCAGTTCTTATCGGGGGAACACAGATACGCAGTATTTT	CASSSYRGNTDTQYF
TRBV7-3	NA	many	TRBJ2-1	TGTGCCAGCAGCTTAAGTAGCGGTTCTTACAATGAGCAGTTCTTC	CASSLSSGSYNEQFF
TRBV12-3/TRBV12-4	NA	many	TRBJ2-5	TGTGCCAGCAGTTTACAAGAGACCCAGTACTTC	CASSLQETQYF
TRBV5-1	NA	many	TRBJ2-3	TGCGCCAGCAGCCTGGGGGCCGGCACAGATACGCAGTATTTT	CASSLGAGTDTQYF
TRBV29-1	NA	many	TRBJ2-7	TGCAGCGTTGACGGCTTGGGCAGCGGATCCTACGAGCAGTACTTC	CSVDGLGSGSYEQYF
TRBV29-1	NA	few	TRBJ2-2	TGCAGCGTCTCTTGCGGGGCCGGGGAGCTGTTTTTT	CSVSCGAGELFF
TRBV20-1	NA	many	TRBJ1-6	TGCAGTGCTAGCGACGAGACTGGGCTTAATTCACCCCTCCACTTT	CSASDETGLNSPLHF
TRBV12-3/TRBV12-4	TRBD1	many	TRBJ2-1	TGTGCCAGCAGTACCCCGACAGGGTGGGATGAGCAGTTCTTC	CASSTPTGWDEQFF
TRBV19	TRBD1	few	TRBJ1-1	TGTGCCCCTACAGGGGCTCAGAACACTGAAGCTTTCTTT	CAPTGAQNTEAFF
TRBV20-1	NA	many	TRBJ2-7	TGCAGTGCTAGAGCCCCCGCGGACTACTACGAGCAGTACTTC	CSARAPADYYEQYF
TRBV12-3/TRBV12-4	NA	many	TRBJ2-1	TGTGCCAGCAGTTCTGCTGGGTTGGATGAGCAGTTCTTC	CASSSAGLDEQFF
TRBV2	NA	NA	TRBJ2-7	TGTGCCAGCAGCAAGCTAACCTCCGACGAGCAGTACTTC	CASSKLTSDEQYF
TRBV10-3	NA	many	TRBJ2-7	TGTGCCATCAATACAGGGCGGGAGCAGTACTTC	CAINTGREQYF
TRBV3-1	NA	many	TRBJ2-1	TGTGCCAGCAGCCAAGCCTGGGAGCAGTTCTTC	CASSQAWEQFF
TRBV6-1	NA	many	TRBJ2-1	TGTGCCAGCACCATCTCCCGCATGACAAATGAGCAGTTCTTC	CASTISRMTNEQFF
TRBV19	TRBD1	NA	TRBJ2-3	TGTGCCAGTACCTCACAGGGGATTGAGGATACGCAGTATTTT	CASTSQGIEDTQYF
TRBV27	NA	many	TRBJ2-1	TGTGCCAGCAGTTTCCGGGGACTTGGAAACAATGAGCAGTTCTTC	CASSFRGLGNNEQFF
TRBV9	NA	many	TRBJ1-1	TGTGCCAGCAGCGTAGAGATCAACACTGAAGCTTTCTTT	CASSVEINTEAFF
TRBV12-3/TRBV12-4	NA	many	TRBJ1-3	TGTGCCAGCAGTGGGGTAGTGGGAAACACCATATATTTT	CASSGVVGNTIYF
TRBV3-1	NA	few	TRBJ2-2	TGTGCCAGCAGCCAACGTTCCGCGGGACCGACGAACACCGGGGAGCTGTTTTTT	CASSQRSAGPTNTGELFF
TRBV20-1	NA	many	TRBJ2-3	TGCAGTGCTCGCATTTCGGTTGGCACAGATACGCAGTATTTT	CSARISVGTDTQYF
TRBV12-5	NA	NA	TRBJ1-5	TGTGCTAGTGGTTTGTCGACTCAGCCCCAGCATTTT	CASGLSTQPQHF
TRBV28	NA	many	TRBJ2-3	TGTGCCAGCAGTCCCCTGGGACACGGCATGAGCACAGATACGCAGTATTTT	CASSPLGHGMSTDTQYF
TRBV11-2	TRBD2	few	TRBJ2-7	TGTGCCAGCAGCTTAATCGCTAGCGGGACCCCGGACGAGCAGTACTTC	CASSLIASGTPDEQYF
TRBV7-2	NA	many	TRBJ2-7	TGTGCCAGCAGCTTAATTACTGACAGTGACGAGCAGTACTTC	CASSLITDSDEQYF
TRBV12-3/TRBV12-4	NA	NA	TRBJ1-1	TGTGCCAGCAGTTTGCGTGGACAGATGAACACTGAAGCTTTCTTT	CASSLRGQMNTEAFF
TRBV20-1	TRBD1	NA	TRBJ2-7	TGCAGTGCTACCGGGACAGGGACCTACGAGCAGTACTTC	CSATGTGTYEQYF
TRBV3-1	NA	NA	TRBJ2-1	NA	CASSQGLVGPGTFF
TRBV5-1	NA	NA	TRBJ1-3	TGCGCCAGCAGCCCTAAAGACAGCTCTGGAAACACCATATATTTT	CASSPKDSSGNTIYF
TRBV3-1	TRBD2	few	TRBJ2-5	TGTGCCAGCAGCCTCACTAGCGGTCGAGGGGGGACCCAGTACTTC	CASSLTSGRGGTQYF
TRBV19	TRBD2	NA	TRBJ2-7	TGTGCCACCAAGACTAGCGGGGGCTACGAGCAGTACTTC	CATKTSGGYEQYF
TRBV5-6	TRBD1	many	TRBJ2-3	TGTGCCAGCAGCTTGAGGGGGCCCACAGATACGCAGTATTTT	CASSLRGPTDTQYF
TRBV7-8	NA	NA	TRBJ2-3	TGTGCCAGCAGCTCCCTAGCGAGGGGGACAGATACGCAGTATTTT	CASSSLARGTDTQYF
TRBV5-1	NA	many	TRBJ2-7	TGCGCCAGCAGCTTGAGGAGAGAGAGGGTATATCCCTACGAGCAGTACTTC	CASSLRRERVYPYEQYF
TRBV21-1	NA	many	TRBJ1-1	TGTGCCAGCAGCCGAGGGTACGAGCCCACTGAAGCTTTCTTT	CASSRGYEPTEAFF
TRBV12-3/TRBV12-4	NA	many	TRBJ2-2	TGTGCCAGCAGCCAGGGCGGGCCGGGGACCGGGGAGCTGTTTTTT	CASSQGGPGTGELFF
TRBV28	TRBD2	NA	TRBJ2-7	TGTGCCAGCAGCACCCGGAAGCGGGGGACCTACGAGCAGTACTTC	CASSTRKRGTYEQYF
TRBV15	NA	many	TRBJ1-2	TGTGCCACCAGCAGAGGGGGCAGTAGCTATGGCTACACCTTC	CATSRGGSSYGYTF
TRBV21-1	NA	NA	TRBJ1-5	TGTGCCAGCACCTCGACGCGGTCCCATAGCAATCAGCCCCAGCATTTT	CASTSTRSHSNQPQHF
TRBV7-7	TRBD2	NA	TRBJ2-1	TGTGCCAGCAGCTTAGCTAGCGGGAGTACGAATGAGCAGTTCTTC	CASSLASGSTNEQFF